These 32 T cell receptor beta chains were sequenced from one sample in a study of blood T cells in healthy people across ages. A second PCR, run for roughly 7 to 12 cycles, used a sample-barcoded 5' primer plus a J-beta primer mix. One entry per CDR3 protein results from TCRdb running MiXCR on the 5' RACE reads. This table has 800,000 to 950,000 distinct CDR3 sequences, about 36% appearing once. Material: blood. These receptors came from a man aged 18-30 years in good health.

With regard to this clonotype: It may be a read error: a sequence one base away is much more abundant. The chain combines TRBV20-1 with TRBJ2-1, with D maybe TRBD2 (7 bases). V was pared by 3 bases and J by 2 bases, with 20 bases between. The CDR3 has 17 amino acids. The V gene's germline CDR1 is DFQATT and CDR2 SNEGSKA (reference sequence). The CDR3 DNA follows: TGCAGTGCTAGGGCCCCTCGCGGGGGCAGCCCCTACAATGAGCAGTTCTTC. Protein sequence: CSARAPRGGSPYNEQFF.

This clonotype was found a few times. The chain links TRBV5-6 to TRBJ1-1; D may be TRBD1 (6 bases). Trimming stripped 0 bases from V and 6 bases from J, with 15 bases between. The CDR3 runs to 15 residues. CDR1 is SGHDT and CDR2 is YYEEEE in the germline V gene. The DNA of the CDR3 is TGTGCCAGCAGCTTGGGCTTCGGCAGGGGTGCTGAAGCTTTCTTT. Residues: CASSLGFGRGAEAFF.

Comments on this clonotype: A much larger clone differs from this one at a single base, so this may be a read error. The chain couples TRBV10-3 to TRBJ2-1, with a weak D call TRBD2 (7 bases). CDR1 ENHRY and CDR2 SYGVKD come from the germline V gene. The CDR3 spans 13 residues. CDR3 in DNA: TGTGCCATCAGTGAGCGGGGGGACAATGAGCAGTTATTC. The encoded protein is CAISERGDNEQLF.

The chain couples TRBV3-1 to TRBJ2-1; D could derive from TRBD1 or TRBD2 (5 bases each). In germline, CDR1 is LGHDT, CDR2 YNNKEL (reference sequence). The V end was cut by 4 bases, the J end by 10 bases, with 23 bases between. CDR3 size: 16 residues. The CDR3 loop is CASSPGVGDALGEQFF. CDR3 nucleotides: TGTGCCAGCAGCCCCGGGGTAGGGGATGCTCTTGGAGAGCAGTTCTTC.

V and J are TRBV6-1 and TRBJ2-3; 8 nucleotides line up with TRBD1. Per germline, CDR1 MNHNS and CDR2 SASEGT. The ends lost 4 bases at V and 4 bases at J; junction bases unmatched: 7. CDR3 size: 15 residues. As DNA, the CDR3 is TGTGCCAGCAGTGCTGCAGGGGGCGTCGCAGATACGCAGTATTTT. Residues: CASSAAGGVADTQYF.

Points on this clonotype: This could be a read error, since a much larger clone is one nucleotide away. The chain uses TRBV12-3 or TRBV12-4 and TRBJ2-3, with 7 positions matching TRBD2. This CDR3 region has 15 residues. J was trimmed by 6 bases and V by 3 bases; bases with no gene match: 9. CDR3 loop: CASSLSSGAADTQYF. Written as DNA, the CDR3 is TGTGCCAGCAGTTTGTCCAGCGGGGCAGCGGATACGCAGTATTTT.

This clonotype has more than one count but fewer than ten. The chain employs TRBV4-3 and TRBJ1-1, with D unresolved. V shed 0 bases and J shed 7 bases, with 15 bases lying between them. CDR1 LGHNA and CDR2 YSLEER come from the germline V gene. This CDR3 contains 15 residues. The DNA of the CDR3 is TGCGCCAGCAGCCAAGATAGAGAGGCGCGTAATGAAGCTTTCTTT. Translating gives CASSQDREARNEAFF.

In its sample, this clonotype was seen a few times. The chain employs TRBV6-1 and TRBJ2-1; D not resolved. The J call is doubtful: the DNA matches TRBJ2-7 better. The CDR3 covers 18 residues. The germline CDR1 and CDR2 sequences are MNHNS and SASEGT. This chain's CDR3 is CAGPCCPHELSSYNEQYF. CDR3 nucleotide sequence: TGTGCCGGACCTTGTTGCCCCCACGAACTAAGCTCCTACAATGAGCAGTACTTC.

The chain links TRBV28 to TRBJ1-5; D gene uncertain. The germline V and J ends were trimmed by 6 bases and 2 bases, with 11 bases remaining between them. CDR3 length equals 14 residues. Germline V CDR1 and CDR2: MDHEN, SYDVKM. CDR3 coding DNA: TGTGCCAGCAGCCGACGAGTTGGCAATCAGCCCCAGCATTTT. Amino acid sequence: CASSRRVGNQPQHF.

As regards this clonotype: A much larger clone differs by one base, so this may be a read error. The genes are TRBV9 and TRBJ2-7; D possibly corresponds to TRBD2 (6 bases). This CDR3 has 14 amino acids. In germline, CDR1 is SGDLS, CDR2 YYNGEE. In DNA form, the CDR3 reads TGTGCCGGCAGCCCTCGGACTAACTCCTACGAGCAGTACTTC. It specifies CAGSPRTNSYEQYF. Full variable domain (rest looked up from reference TRBV9 and TRBJ2-7): DSGVTQTPKHLITATGQRVTLRCSPRSGDLSVYWYQQSLDQGLQFLIQYYNGEERAKGNILERFSAQQFPDLHSELNLSSLELGDSALYFCAGSPRTNSYEQYFGPGTRLTVT.

This clonotype was seen a single time. CDR3 sequence reads: CASSVEARFGGAHSEQYF. CDR3 coding DNA: TGTGCCAGCAGCGTAGAGGCCCGGTTCGGGGGGGCCCATAGCGAGCAGTACTTC. V gene TRBV9 combines with J gene TRBJ2-5, with 8 bases matching TRBD2. The J call may be in error: the DNA end matches TRBJ2-7 better. Germline lookup yields CDR1 SGDLS and CDR2 YYNGEE. CDR3 length equals 18 residues.

This rearrangement joins TRBV7-2 to TRBJ2-7, with TRBD2 matching 7 bases. The CDR3 extends over 15 amino acids. The V gene end was trimmed by 1 base and the J gene end by 0 bases; junction bases not matched to a gene: 3. CDR1 is SGHTA, CDR2 FQGNSA, per germline. The CDR3 DNA reads TGTGCCAGCAGCTTAGTTGGGGACTACTCCTACGAGCAGTACTTC. Translation gives CASSLVGDYSYEQYF.

The V gene is TRBV20-1, the J gene TRBJ2-7; D not certain. The CDR3 is 11 residues long. In germline, CDR1 is DFQATT, CDR2 SNEGSKA (reference sequence). Trimming took 2 bases from V and 4 from J, leaving 6 bases between them. CDR3 sequence: CSARPQYEQYF. CDR3 coding DNA: TGCAGTGCTAGACCACAATACGAGCAGTACTTC.

The rearrangement joins TRBV7-9 to TRBJ1-6; a weak D match, TRBD1 (6 bases). CDR1 SEHNR and CDR2 FQNEAQ come from the germline V gene (reference sequence). The CDR3 is 16 amino acids. The V end was cut by 7 bases, the J end by 6 bases, with 19 bases between. The DNA for the CDR3 is TGTGCCAGCACCGGGGGCGGGAGTCAACTTAATTCACCCCTCCACTTT. It specifies CASTGGGSQLNSPLHF.

This clonotype was seen more than once but under ten times. This chain links TRBV7-2 with TRBJ2-7, with D perhaps matching TRBD1 (5 bases). The CDR3 sequence is 13 residues long. Trimming removed 8 bases at V and 1 base at J, with 12 bases between. Germline-derived CDR1 and CDR2 are SGHTA and FQGNSA. The CDR3 spells CASRAGWSYEQYF. CDR3 bases: TGTGCCAGCCGGGCAGGGTGGTCCTACGAGCAGTACTTC.

About this clonotype itself: An end of the junction does not agree with germline; a read error may underlie this. This rearrangement joins TRBV7-3 to TRBJ2-3; a weak D match, TRBD1 (6 bases). CDR1 SGHTA and CDR2 FQGTGA come from the germline V gene. This CDR3 is 14 amino acids long. The CDR3 loop reads CASSLTGRTDAQYF. The CDR3, as DNA: TGTGCCAGCAGCTTAACGGGCAGGACAGATGCGCAGTATTTT.

The V gene is TRBV12-3 or TRBV12-4, the J gene TRBJ1-2; D is unresolved. The length of the CDR3 is 12 residues. V dropped 6 bases and J dropped 10 bases, with 15 bases sitting between them. CDR3 nucleotide sequence: TGTGCCAGCAGCTTCGGACGGGATGACTACACCTTC. This gives the protein CASSFGRDDYTF.

In its sample, this clonotype was seen a few times. The chain couples TRBV12-3 or TRBV12-4 to TRBJ1-1; D is unclear. V lost 2 bases to trimming and J lost 2 bases, with 9 bases between them. CDR3 length equals 14 residues. The CDR3 sequence is CASSLSQPNTEAFF. In DNA form, the CDR3 reads TGTGCCAGCAGTTTAAGTCAGCCTAACACTGAAGCTTTCTTT.

This chain connects TRBV29-1 to TRBJ1-5; no reliable D call. Germline CDR1 and CDR2: SQVTM and ANQGSEA. The CDR3 is 13 residues long. The V end was cut by 6 bases, the J end by 6 bases, with 15 bases between. CDR3 bases: TGCAGCGTGAAGATGGGTTTCGGTCAGCCCCAGCATTTT. Its translation: CSVKMGFGQPQHF.

The rearrangement links TRBV4-3 to TRBJ2-5; 7 positions match TRBD1. The CDR3 runs 15 residues. CDR1 is LGHNA and CDR2 is YSLEER in the germline V gene. With V trimmed by 4 bases and J by 3 bases, 8 bases remained unmatched. CDR3 amino acids: CASSPSGGMEETQYF. DNA of the CDR3: TGCGCCAGCAGCCCTTCAGGGGGAATGGAAGAGACCCAGTACTTC.

Regarding this clonotype: A much more abundant neighbour one base away suggests this may be a read error. The chain links TRBV5-1 to TRBJ2-5; TRBD1 aligns across 7 bases. The V gene's germline CDR1 is SGHRS and CDR2 YFSETQ. The ends lost 4 bases at V and 11 bases at J; junction bases unmatched: 14. This CDR3 contains 14 residues. The CDR3 region is CASSMGQLYNEQYF. CDR3 DNA sequence: TGCGCCAGCAGCATGGGACAGCTTTACAATGAGCAGTACTTC.

This clonotype was detected only a few times. The rearrangement uses TRBV30 and TRBJ2-1, with 7 nucleotides matching TRBD1. The CDR3 contains 15 residues. The V segment lost 2 bases and the J segment 0 bases; nucleotides outside the gene matches: 4. Germline assignment: CDR1 GTSNPN and CDR2 SVGIG (reference sequence). Here the CDR3 reads CAWSPQGSSYNEQFF. In nucleotides, the CDR3 is TGTGCCTGGAGTCCACAGGGGTCCTCCTACAATGAGCAGTTCTTC.

This chain links TRBV20-1 with TRBJ2-3; TRBD2 matches at 14 bases. Trimming took 5 bases from V and 0 from J; bases not matched to a gene: 7. The CDR3 totals 17 residues. The germline CDR1 and CDR2 sequences are DFQATT and SNEGSKA (reference sequence). The CDR3 DNA is TGCAGTGCTTCTCAGGGACTAGCGGGGGCCAGCACAGATACGCAGTATTTT. Its protein is CSASQGLAGASTDTQYF.

The rearrangement links TRBV20-1 to TRBJ2-3; 11 bases fit TRBD2. Germline lookup yields CDR1 DFQATT and CDR2 SNEGSKA (reference sequence). V was clipped by 6 bases and J by 7 bases; unmatched bases: 18. This CDR3 has 17 amino acids. Here the CDR3 DNA reads TGCAGTGCAAGCCGACGACTAGCGGGACGTACCGTCAATACGCAGTATTTT. Its protein product is CSASRRLAGRTVNTQYF.

This clonotype was observed once. A read error may account for a junction end that differs from germline. The rearrangement uses TRBV10-3 and TRBJ2-6; D gene uncertain. CDR3 length: 17 residues. Germline V gene sequence: CDR1 ENHRY, CDR2 SYGVKD. In nucleotides, the CDR3 is TGTGCCGTCAGCGACCTGGCACTACCCCCTGGGGCCAACGTCCTGACTTTC. The encoded protein is CAVSDLALPPGANVLTF.

This sequence joins TRBV6-5 and TRBJ2-5; TRBD2 matches 7 bases. V lost 6 bases to trimming and J lost 11 bases; unmatched junction nucleotides: 21. This CDR3 contains 16 residues. Germline CDR1 and CDR2: MNHEY and SVGAGI. Here the CDR3 reads CASRPAGDFSVNEQYF. CDR3 in DNA: TGTGCCAGCAGGCCGGCGGGAGACTTTAGCGTCAATGAGCAGTACTTC.

As to this clonotype: This may stem from a read error, because a much larger clone lies one nucleotide away. CDR3 nucleotides: TGTGCCAGCAGGCTTGACGATGAGCAGTTCTTC. Translation: CASRLDDEQFF. The chain joins TRBV6-5 to TRBJ2-1; D gene ambiguous. V was shortened by 6 bases and J by 8 bases, with 8 bases between the two germline ends. This CDR3 is 11 amino acids long. CDR1 is MNHEY and CDR2 is SVGAGI in the germline V gene.

The chain employs TRBV4-3 and TRBJ1-4; no firm D call. The V and J ends lost 1 base and 3 bases respectively, with 9 bases between them. Germline V lookup: CDR1 LGHNA, CDR2 YSLEER. There are 15 residues in the CDR3. The CDR3: CASSQGKGANEKLFF. CDR3 bases: TGCGCCAGCAGCCAAGGCAAGGGAGCTAATGAAAAACTGTTTTTT.

Many counts were recorded for this clonotype. V usage is TRBV7-7 and J usage is TRBJ2-1; D is ambiguous. The CDR3 has 16 amino acids. Germline CDR1 is SSHAT and CDR2 is FNYEAQ (reference sequence). The V end lost 5 bases, the J end lost 0 bases, and 14 bases lay between the germline ends. In DNA form, the CDR3 reads TGTGCCAGCAGCCGTGAACTCGCCAGCTCCTACAATGAGCAGTTCTTC. Translating gives CASSRELASSYNEQFF. The full variable domain, rest sourced from reference TRBV7-7 and TRBJ2-1, is GAGVSQSPRYKVTKRGQDVTLRCDPISSHATLYWYQQALGQGPEFLTYFNYEAQPDKSGLPSDRFSAERPEGSISTLTIQRTEQRDSAMYRCASSRELASSYNEQFFGPGTRLTVL.

The J gene is TRBJ1-2, the V gene TRBV7-2; D ambiguous. This CDR3 region has 14 residues. Germline V lookup: CDR1 SGHTA, CDR2 FQGNSA. V was pared by 1 base and J by 4 bases, with 10 bases between. CDR3 sequence: CASSLGLGGYGYTF. CDR3 DNA: TGTGCCAGCAGCTTAGGGTTAGGAGGCTATGGCTACACCTTC.

The chain joins TRBV5-1 to TRBJ2-3, with D possibly TRBD1 on 6 matching bases. The germline gives CDR1 SGHRS, CDR2 YFSETQ. This CDR3 contains 15 residues. The V gene lost 7 bases and the J gene lost 2 bases, with 17 bases spanning the gap. The CDR3 reads CASGLRDTYTDTQYF. In nucleotides, the CDR3 is TGCGCCAGCGGGCTCCGGGACACCTACACAGATACGCAGTATTTT.

The V gene is TRBV2, the J gene TRBJ2-1; TRBD2 matches 7 bases. The length of the CDR3 is 14 residues. The V gene end was trimmed by 4 bases and the J gene end by 6 bases; junction bases not matched to a gene: 6. Germline V lookup: CDR1 SNHLY, CDR2 FYNNEI. CDR3 sequence reads: CASSGLANGNEQFF. The CDR3 coding sequence is TGTGCCAGCAGTGGACTAGCCAATGGCAATGAGCAGTTCTTC.